This T cell receptor (beta chain) is from a study of blood T cell repertoires in COVID-19. Background on the study: Some COVID-19 samples were acute and others convalescent; all came from the United States, Italy and Spain. PBMCs, B-cell-depleted T cells, or T cells provided the cDNA or gDNA that made up the material.

In the source study's methods: It was from reference gene primer amplification that nucleated cell counts were estimated. The table came from immunoSEQ multiplex PCR; TCRdb's copy has only in-frame clones and leaves some out. V, J and clone size were drawn from that table, and D and trimming were deduced from the DNA. The sample lists hundreds of thousands of clones, approximately 89% seen once, with about 4% in the top ten. Cohorts were assigned according to the clinical history that participants reported. Sequenced sample: PBMCs or T cells enriched from blood (not recorded which). This TCR was sampled from a woman aged 25 to 39 with acute COVID-19.

For the CDR3, the DNA is TGCGCCAGCAGCTTGAGCCCTAGCGGCCCCCCTGCCCCAGAGACCCAGTACTTC. The encoded protein is CASSLSPSGPPAPETQYF. The chain recombines TRBV5-1 with TRBJ2-5; TRBD2 aligns across 7 bases. There are 18 residues in the CDR3. Trimming removed 1 base from V and 4 bases from J; junction bases left unmatched: 16. The germline CDR1 and CDR2 sequences are SGHRS and YFSETQ.